This record covers a single T cell receptor (beta chain). This entry comes from a study of T-cell reconstitution after alpha-beta-depleted transplantation in children. This CDR3 contains 16 residues. V lost 6 bases and J lost 0, with 15 bases in between. Unique molecular identifiers were incorporated when the TCRbeta library was constructed. TCRdb passed the PCR reads through MiXCR, listing each CDR3 protein once. In the table there are about 370,000 distinct CDR3 sequences, around 20% of which are singletons. The TCR was taken from a human donor who donated a stem cell graft to a child with acute myeloid leukemia. Specimen: PBMCs from the stem cell graft donor, collected from the stem cell graft. The chain carries TRBV12-3 or TRBV12-4 and TRBJ2-1; D is possibly TRBD2 (7 bases). The CDR3 bases are TGTGCCAGCAGAAGCCCGGGGGGCGCCTCCTACAATGAGCAGTTCTTC. It yields the protein CASRSPGGASYNEQFF.